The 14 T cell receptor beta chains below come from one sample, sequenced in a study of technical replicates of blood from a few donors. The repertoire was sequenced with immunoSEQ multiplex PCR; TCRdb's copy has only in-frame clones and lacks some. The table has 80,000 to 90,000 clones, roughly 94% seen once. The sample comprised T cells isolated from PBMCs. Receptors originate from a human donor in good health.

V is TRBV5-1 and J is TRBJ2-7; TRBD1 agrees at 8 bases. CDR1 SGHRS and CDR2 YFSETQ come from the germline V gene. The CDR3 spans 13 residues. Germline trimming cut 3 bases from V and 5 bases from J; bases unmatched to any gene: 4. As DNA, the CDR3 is TGCGCCAGCAGCTGGGACAGGTTCGACGAGCAGTACTTC. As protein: CASSWDRFDEQYF.

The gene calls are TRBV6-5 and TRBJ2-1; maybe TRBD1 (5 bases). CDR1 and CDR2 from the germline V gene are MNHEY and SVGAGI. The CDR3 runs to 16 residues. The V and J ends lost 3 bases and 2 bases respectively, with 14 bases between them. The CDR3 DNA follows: TGTGCCAGCAGTTATTTACAGGAGACAACCTACAATGAGCAGTTCTTC. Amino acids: CASSYLQETTYNEQFF.

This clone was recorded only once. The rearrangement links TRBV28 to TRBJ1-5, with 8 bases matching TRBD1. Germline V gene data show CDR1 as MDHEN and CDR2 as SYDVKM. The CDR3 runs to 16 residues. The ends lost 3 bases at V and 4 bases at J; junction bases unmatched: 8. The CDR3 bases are TGTGCCAGCAGTTTCTCCTCCAGGGGGCAAAATCAGCCCCAGCATTTT. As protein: CASSFSSRGQNQPQHF.

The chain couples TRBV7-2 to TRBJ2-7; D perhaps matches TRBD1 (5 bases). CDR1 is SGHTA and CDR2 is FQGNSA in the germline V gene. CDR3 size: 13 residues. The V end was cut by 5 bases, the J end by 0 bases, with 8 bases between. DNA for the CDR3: TGTGCCAGCAGCCCCGACAGCTCCTACGAGCAGTACTTC. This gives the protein CASSPDSSYEQYF. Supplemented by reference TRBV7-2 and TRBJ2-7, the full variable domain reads GAGVSQSPSNKVTEKGKDVELRCDPISGHTALYWYRQSLGQGLEFLIYFQGNSAPDKSGLPSDRFSAERTGGSVSTLTIQRTQQEDSAVYLCASSPDSSYEQYFGPGTRLTVT.

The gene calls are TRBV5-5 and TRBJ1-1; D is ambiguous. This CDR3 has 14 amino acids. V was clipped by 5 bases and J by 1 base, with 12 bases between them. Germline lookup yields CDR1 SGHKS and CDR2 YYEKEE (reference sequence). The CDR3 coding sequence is TGTGCCAGCAGGCTCAACCCAGGGAACACTGAAGCTTTCTTT. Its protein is CASRLNPGNTEAFF.

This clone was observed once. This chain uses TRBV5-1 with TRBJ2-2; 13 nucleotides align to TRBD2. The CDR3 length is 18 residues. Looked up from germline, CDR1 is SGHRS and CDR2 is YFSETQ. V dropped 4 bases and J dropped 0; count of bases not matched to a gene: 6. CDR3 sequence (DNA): TGCGCCAGCAGCCCCCCGGGACTAGCGGGACCGAACACCGGGGAGCTGTTTTTT. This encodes CASSPPGLAGPNTGELFF.

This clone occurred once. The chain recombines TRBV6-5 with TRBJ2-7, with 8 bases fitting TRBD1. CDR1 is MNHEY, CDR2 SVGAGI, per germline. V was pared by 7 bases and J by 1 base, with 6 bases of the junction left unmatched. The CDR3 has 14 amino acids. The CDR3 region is CASKPTGGSYEQYF. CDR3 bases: TGTGCCAGCAAACCCACAGGGGGGTCCTACGAGCAGTACTTC.

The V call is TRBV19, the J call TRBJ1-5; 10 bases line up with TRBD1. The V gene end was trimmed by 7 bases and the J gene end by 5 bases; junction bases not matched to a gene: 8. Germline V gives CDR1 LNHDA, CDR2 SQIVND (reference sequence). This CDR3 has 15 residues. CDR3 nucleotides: TGTGCCAGTACCCCGGGACAGGGGTTGGATCAGCCCCAGCATTTT. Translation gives CASTPGQGLDQPQHF.

The CDR3 is CASSIQGAQPQHF. DNA for the CDR3: TGTGCCAGCTCGATCCAGGGGGCTCAGCCCCAGCATTTT. The V and J genes are TRBV18 and TRBJ1-5, with TRBD1 matching 8 bases. The CDR3 has 13 amino acids. Germline lookup yields CDR1 KGHSH and CDR2 LQKENI. V shed 6 bases and J 6 bases; nucleotides not matched to a gene: 4. Looking up the rest from reference TRBV18 and TRBJ1-5 gives the full variable domain: NAGVMQNPRHLVRRRGQEARLRCSPMKGHSHVYWYRQLPEEGLKFMVYLQKENIIDESGMPKERFSAEFPKEGPSILRIQQVVRGDSAAYFCASSIQGAQPQHFGDGTRLSIL.

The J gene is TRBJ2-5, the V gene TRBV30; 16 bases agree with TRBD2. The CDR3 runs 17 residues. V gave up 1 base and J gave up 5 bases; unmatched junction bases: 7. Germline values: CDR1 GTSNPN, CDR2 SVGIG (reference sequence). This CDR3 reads CAWSAGTSGGAPETQYF. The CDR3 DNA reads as TGTGCCTGGAGTGCTGGGACTAGCGGGGGGGCCCCGGAGACCCAGTACTTC.

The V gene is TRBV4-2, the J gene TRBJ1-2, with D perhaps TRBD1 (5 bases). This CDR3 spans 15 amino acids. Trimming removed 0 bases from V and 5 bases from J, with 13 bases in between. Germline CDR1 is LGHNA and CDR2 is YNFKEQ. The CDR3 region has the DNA TGTGCCAGCAGCCAAGATAGGGCGGGGCGGTATGGCTACACCTTC. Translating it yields CASSQDRAGRYGYTF.

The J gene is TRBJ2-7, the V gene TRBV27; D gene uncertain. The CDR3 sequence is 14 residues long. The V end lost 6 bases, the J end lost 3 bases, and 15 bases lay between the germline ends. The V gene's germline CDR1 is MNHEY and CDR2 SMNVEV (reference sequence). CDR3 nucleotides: TGTGCCAGCAGGGATCCGGGTCTACACTACGAGCAGTACTTC. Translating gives CASRDPGLHYEQYF.

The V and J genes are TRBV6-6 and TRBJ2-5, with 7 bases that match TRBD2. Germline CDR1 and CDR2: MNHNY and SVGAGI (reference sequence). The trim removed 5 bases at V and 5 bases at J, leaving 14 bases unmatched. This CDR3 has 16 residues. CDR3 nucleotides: TGTGCCAGCAGTCCCTTTATGAGCGGGGACGGTGAGACCCAGTACTTC. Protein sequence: CASSPFMSGDGETQYF.

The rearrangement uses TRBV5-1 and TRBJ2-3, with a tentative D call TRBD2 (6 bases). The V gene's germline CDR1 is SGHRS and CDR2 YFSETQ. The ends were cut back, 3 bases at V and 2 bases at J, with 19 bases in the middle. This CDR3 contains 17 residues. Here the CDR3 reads CASSSGGTPAYTDTQYF. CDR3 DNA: TGCGCCAGCAGCTCCGGCGGGACCCCCGCCTACACAGATACGCAGTATTTT. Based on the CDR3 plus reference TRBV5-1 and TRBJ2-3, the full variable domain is KAGVTQTPRYLIKTRGQQVTLSCSPISGHRSVSWYQQTPGQGLQFLFEYFSETQRNKGNFPGRFSGRQFSNSRSEMNVSTLELGDSALYLCASSSGGTPAYTDTQYFGPGTRLTVL.